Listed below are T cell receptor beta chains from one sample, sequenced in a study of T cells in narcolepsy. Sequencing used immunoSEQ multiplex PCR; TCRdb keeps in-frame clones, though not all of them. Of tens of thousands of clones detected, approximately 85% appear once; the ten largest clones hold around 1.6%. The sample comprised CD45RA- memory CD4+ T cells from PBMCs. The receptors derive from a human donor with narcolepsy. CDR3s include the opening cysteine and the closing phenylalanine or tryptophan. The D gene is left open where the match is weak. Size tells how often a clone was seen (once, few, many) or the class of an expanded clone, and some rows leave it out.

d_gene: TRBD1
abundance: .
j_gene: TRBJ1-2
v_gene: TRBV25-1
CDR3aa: CASSEGGQNNYGYTF
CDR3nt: TGTGCCAGCAGTGAAGGGGGACAGAATAACTATGGCTACACCTTC

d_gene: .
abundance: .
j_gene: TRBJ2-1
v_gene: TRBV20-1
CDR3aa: CSAQRYEQFF
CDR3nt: TGCAGTGCTCAGCGGTATGAGCAGTTCTTC

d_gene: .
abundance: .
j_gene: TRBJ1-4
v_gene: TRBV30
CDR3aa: CAWSGAFRGEKLFF
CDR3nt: TGTGCCTGGAGTGGGGCCTTCCGGGGTGAAAAACTGTTTTTT

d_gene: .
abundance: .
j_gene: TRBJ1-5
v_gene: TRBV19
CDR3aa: CASSIVDQPQHF
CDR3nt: TGTGCCAGTAGTATAGTCGATCAGCCCCAGCATTTT

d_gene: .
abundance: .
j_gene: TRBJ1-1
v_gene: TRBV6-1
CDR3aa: CASSDGRRVAPNTEAFF
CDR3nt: TGTGCCAGCAGTGATGGCAGGCGAGTTGCCCCGAACACTGAAGCTTTCTTT

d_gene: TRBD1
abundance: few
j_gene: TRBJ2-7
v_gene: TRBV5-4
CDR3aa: CASSPGQGGFYEQYF
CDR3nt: TGTGCCAGCAGCCCGGGACAGGGAGGTTTCTACGAGCAGTACTTC

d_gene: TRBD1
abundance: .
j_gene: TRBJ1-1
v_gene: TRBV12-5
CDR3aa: CASGLGGQGTWTEAFF
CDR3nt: TGTGCTAGTGGTTTAGGAGGACAGGGAACATGGACTGAAGCTTTCTTT

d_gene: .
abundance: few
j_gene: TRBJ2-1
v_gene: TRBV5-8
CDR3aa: CASSNDRLYYNEQFF
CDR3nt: TGTGCCAGCAGCAACGACAGGTTGTACTACAATGAGCAGTTCTTC

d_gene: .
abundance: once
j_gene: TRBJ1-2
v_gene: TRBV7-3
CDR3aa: CASSPRKPKVDGYTF
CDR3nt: TGTGCCAGCAGCCCAAGAAAACCTAAAGTTGATGGCTACACCTTC

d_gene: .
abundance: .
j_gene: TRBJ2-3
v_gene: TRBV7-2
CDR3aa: CASSLAPKVLGTDTQYF
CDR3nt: TGTGCCAGCAGCTTAGCGCCAAAAGTCCTTGGCACAGATACGCAGTATTTT

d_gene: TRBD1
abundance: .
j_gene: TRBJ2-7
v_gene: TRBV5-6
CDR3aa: CASSLFGTARSYEQYF
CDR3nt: TGTGCCAGCAGCTTGTTTGGGACAGCACGGAGCTACGAGCAGTACTTC

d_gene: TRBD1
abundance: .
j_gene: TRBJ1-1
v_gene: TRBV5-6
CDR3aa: CASSSARTGHMNTEAFF
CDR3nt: TGTGCCAGCAGCTCCGCCCGGACAGGCCACATGAACACTGAAGCTTTCTTT

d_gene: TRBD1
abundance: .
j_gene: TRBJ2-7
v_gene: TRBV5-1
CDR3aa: CASSLGGQGSHEQYF
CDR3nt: TGCGCCAGCAGCTTGGGCGGACAGGGCAGCCACGAGCAGTACTTC

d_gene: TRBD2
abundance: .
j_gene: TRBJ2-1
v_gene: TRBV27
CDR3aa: CASGSLTGGGRSYNEQFF
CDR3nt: TGTGCCAGCGGATCCCTCACTGGCGGGGGGCGCTCCTACAATGAGCAGTTCTTC

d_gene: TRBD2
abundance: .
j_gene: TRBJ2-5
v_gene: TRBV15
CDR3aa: CATSRGTSGGQETQYF
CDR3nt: TGTGCCACCAGCAGAGGGACTAGCGGGGGACAAGAGACCCAGTACTTC

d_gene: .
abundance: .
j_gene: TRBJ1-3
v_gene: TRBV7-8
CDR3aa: CASSLSAGSGNTIYF
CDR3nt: TGTGCCAGCAGCTTAAGCGCCGGCTCTGGAAACACCATATATTTT

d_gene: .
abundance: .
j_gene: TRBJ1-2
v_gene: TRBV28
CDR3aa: CASSRAGWGYTF
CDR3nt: TGTGCCAGCAGTAGGGCCGGATGGGGCTACACCTTC

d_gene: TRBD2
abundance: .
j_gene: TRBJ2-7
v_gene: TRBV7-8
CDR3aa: CASSLGVDGLAVIYEQYF
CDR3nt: TGTGCCAGCAGCTTAGGGGTCGACGGACTAGCGGTTATCTACGAGCAGTACTTC

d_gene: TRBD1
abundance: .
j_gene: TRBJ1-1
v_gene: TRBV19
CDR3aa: CASSIPGQGAGRPEAFF
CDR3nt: TGTGCCAGTAGTATACCGGGCCAGGGGGCCGGGCGACCTGAAGCTTTCTTT